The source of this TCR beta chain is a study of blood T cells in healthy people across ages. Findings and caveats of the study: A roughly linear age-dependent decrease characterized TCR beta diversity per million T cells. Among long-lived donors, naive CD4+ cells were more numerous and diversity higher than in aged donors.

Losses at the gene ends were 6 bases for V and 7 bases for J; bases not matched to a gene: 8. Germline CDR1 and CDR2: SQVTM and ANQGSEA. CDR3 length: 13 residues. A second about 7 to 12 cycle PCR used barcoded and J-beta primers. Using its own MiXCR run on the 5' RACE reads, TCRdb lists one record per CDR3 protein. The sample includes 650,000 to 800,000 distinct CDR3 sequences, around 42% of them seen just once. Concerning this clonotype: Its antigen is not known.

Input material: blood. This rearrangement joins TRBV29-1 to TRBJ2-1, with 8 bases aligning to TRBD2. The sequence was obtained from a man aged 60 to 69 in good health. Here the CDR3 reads CSVGTGGVNEQFF. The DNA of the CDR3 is TGCAGCGTCGGTACGGGGGGGGTGAATGAGCAGTTCTTC.